This TCR beta chain originates from a study of OX40 agonist ivuxolimab in advanced cancers. At the level of the study: In this trial design, patients received ivuxolimab intravenously at 0.01 to 10 mg/kg every 2 weeks. It was permissible to have had prior anti-PD-1, anti-PD-L1 or anti-CTLA-4 therapy, and approximately 41% had some.

Study-level results: At doses 0.1 to 3.0 mg/kg, CD4+ and CD8+ clones expanded.

The CDR3 length is 15 residues. Germline loops: CDR1 SGDLS, CDR2 YYNGEE. Trimming removed 0 bases at V and 5 bases at J, with 9 bases between. TCRdb keeps only in-frame clones here, not all; method: immunoSEQ multiplex PCR. Found here are 35,000 to 45,000 clones, 86% of them singletons; the top ten hold 20% to 25%. As regards this clone: Its specificity is not known.

V is TRBV9 and J is TRBJ1-6; no reliable D call. This sample comprised CD4+ or CD8+ T cells sorted from blood, obtained in a trial of the OX40 agonist ivuxolimab. The clonotype originates from an adult with an advanced solid tumor such as melanoma, head and neck, liver or kidney cancer. The CDR3 DNA reads TGTGCCAGCAGCGTAGCGGCCAGCAATAATTCACCCCTCCACTTT. It translates to CASSVAASNNSPLHF.